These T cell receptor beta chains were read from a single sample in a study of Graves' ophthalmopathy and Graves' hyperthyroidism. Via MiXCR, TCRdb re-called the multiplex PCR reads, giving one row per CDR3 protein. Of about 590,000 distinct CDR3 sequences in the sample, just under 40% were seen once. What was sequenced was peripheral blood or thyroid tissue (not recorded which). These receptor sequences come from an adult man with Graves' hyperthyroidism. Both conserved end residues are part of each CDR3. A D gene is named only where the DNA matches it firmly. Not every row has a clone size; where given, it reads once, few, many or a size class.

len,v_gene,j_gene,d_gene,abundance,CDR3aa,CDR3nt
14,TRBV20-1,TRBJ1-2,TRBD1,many,CSAREQGSGDGYTF,TGCAGTGCTAGGGAACAGGGGAGCGGGGATGGCTACACCTTC
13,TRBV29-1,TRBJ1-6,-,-,CSVSGGLPSPLLF,TGCAGCGTATCCGGGGGGCTTCCTTCACCCCTCCTCTTT
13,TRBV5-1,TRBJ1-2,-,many,CASRTTDVYGYTF,TGCGCCAGCAGAACGACAGACGTCTATGGCTACACCTTC
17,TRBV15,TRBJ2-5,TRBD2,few,CATSRLRTSGSLETQYF,TGTGCCACCAGCAGACTAAGGACTAGCGGGAGTTTGGAGACCCAGTACTTC
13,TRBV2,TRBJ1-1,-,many,CASRPTENTEAFF,TGTGCCAGCAGGCCTACAGAGAACACTGAAGCTTTCTTT
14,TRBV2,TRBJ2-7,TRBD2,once,CASSATSGENEQYF,TGTGCCAGCAGTGCGACTAGCGGGGAGAATGAGCAGTACTTC
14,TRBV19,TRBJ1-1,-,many,CASSIRQTNTEAFF,TGTGCCAGTAGTATACGACAGACGAACACTGAAGCTTTCTTT
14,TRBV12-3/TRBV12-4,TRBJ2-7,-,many,CASSFRGLTYEQYF,TGTGCCAGCAGTTTCCGGGGACTGACATACGAGCAGTACTTC
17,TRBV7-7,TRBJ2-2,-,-,CASSLAPGLGNTGELFF,TGTGCTAGCAGCTTAGCTCCGGGTTTAGGAAACACCGGGGAGCTGTTTTTT
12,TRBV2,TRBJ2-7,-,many,CASSPDLGEQYF,TGTGCCAGCAGCCCTGACTTGGGCGAGCAGTACTTC
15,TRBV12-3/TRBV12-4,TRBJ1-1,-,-,CASSLGVQGNTEAFF,TGTGCCAGCAGTCTAGGTGTGCAGGGGAACACTGAAGCTTTCTTT
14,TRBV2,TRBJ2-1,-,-,CASSTPTTYNEQFF,TGTGCCAGCAGCACTCCGACTACCTACAATGAGCAGTTCTTC
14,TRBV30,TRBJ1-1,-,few,CAWREQVGGTEAFF,TGTGCCTGGAGAGAACAGGTCGGTGGCACTGAAGCTTTCTTT
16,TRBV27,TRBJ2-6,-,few,CASAGQINSGANVLTF,TGTGCCAGCGCGGGACAGATTAATTCTGGGGCCAACGTCCTGACTTTC
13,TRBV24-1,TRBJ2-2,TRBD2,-,CATSPGTSGELFF,TGTGCCACCAGTCCCGGGACTAGCGGGGAGCTGTTTTTT
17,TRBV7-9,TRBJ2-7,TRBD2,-,CASSPGLAGGSSYEQYF,TGTGCCAGCAGCCCAGGACTGGCGGGGGGGAGCTCCTACGAGCAGTACTTC
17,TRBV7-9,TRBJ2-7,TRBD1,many,CASSGSLRDSYSYEQYF,TGTGCCAGCAGCGGATCCCTCCGGGACAGTTACTCCTACGAGCAGTACTTC
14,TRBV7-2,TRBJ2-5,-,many,CASSLGAGRETQYF,TGTGCCAGCAGCTTAGGGGCGGGTCGGGAGACCCAGTACTTC
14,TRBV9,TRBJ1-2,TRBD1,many,CASSDGQGRPGYTF,TGTGCCAGCAGCGACGGACAGGGAAGGCCTGGCTACACCTTC
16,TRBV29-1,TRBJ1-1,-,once,CSVASGGGLGNTEAFF,TGCAGCGTTGCGTCGGGAGGGGGATTGGGGAACACTGAAGCTTTCTTT